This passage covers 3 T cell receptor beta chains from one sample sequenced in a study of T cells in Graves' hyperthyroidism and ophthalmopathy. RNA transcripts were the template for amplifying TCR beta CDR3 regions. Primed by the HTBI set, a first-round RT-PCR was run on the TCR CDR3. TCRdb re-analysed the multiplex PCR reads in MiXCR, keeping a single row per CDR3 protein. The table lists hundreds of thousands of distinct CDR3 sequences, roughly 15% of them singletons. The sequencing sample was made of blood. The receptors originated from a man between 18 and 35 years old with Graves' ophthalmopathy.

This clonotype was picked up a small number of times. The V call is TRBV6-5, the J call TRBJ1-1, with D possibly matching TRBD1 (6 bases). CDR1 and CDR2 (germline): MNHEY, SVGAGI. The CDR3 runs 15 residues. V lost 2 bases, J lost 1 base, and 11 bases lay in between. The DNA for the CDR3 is TGTGCCAGCAGTTACCAGGGGCAGCGGAACACTGAAGCTTTCTTT. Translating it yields CASSYQGQRNTEAFF.

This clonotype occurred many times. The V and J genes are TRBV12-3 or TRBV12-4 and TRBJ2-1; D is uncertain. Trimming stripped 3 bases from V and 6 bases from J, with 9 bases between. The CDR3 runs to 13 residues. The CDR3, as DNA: TGTGCCAGCAGTTTGGTAGGGTTCAATGAGCAGTTCTTC. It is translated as CASSLVGFNEQFF.

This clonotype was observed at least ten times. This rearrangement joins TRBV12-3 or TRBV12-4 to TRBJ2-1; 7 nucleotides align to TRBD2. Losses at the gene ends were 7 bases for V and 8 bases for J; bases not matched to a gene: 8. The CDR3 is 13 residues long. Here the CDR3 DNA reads TGTGCCAGCACGGGCGGGAGATCGGATGAGCAGTTCTTC. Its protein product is CASTGGRSDEQFF.